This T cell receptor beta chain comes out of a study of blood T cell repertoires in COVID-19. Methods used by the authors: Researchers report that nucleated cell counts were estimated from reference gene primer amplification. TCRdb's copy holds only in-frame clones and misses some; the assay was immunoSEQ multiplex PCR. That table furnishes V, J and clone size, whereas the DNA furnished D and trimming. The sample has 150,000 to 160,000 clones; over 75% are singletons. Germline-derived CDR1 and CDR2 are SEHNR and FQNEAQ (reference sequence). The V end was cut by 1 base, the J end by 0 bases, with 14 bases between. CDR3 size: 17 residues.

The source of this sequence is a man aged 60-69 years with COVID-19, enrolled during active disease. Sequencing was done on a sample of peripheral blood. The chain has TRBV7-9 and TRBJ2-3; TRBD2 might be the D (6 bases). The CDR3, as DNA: TGTGCCAGCAGCTTAGAGGCCGCTAGCGCGAGCACAGATACGCAGTATTTT. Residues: CASSLEAASASTDTQYF.